This T cell receptor (beta chain) is drawn from a study of CD8 T cells in ankylosing spondylitis. Study-level results: Previously reported in reactive arthritis synovial fluid and blood were some of the motif variants. A motif of 7 to 9 highly homologous TCR beta variants was seen as apparently characteristic of ankylosing spondylitis blood.

A few counts support this clonotype. The target antigen is unknown. Preparation of TCR beta libraries was done by quantitative 5'-RACE with molecular barcodes. One entry per CDR3 protein, called by TCRdb with MiXCR from the 5' RACE reads. The data show more than 500,000 distinct CDR3 sequences, about 5.4% seen once. Material: blood, either unsorted or a sorted T cell fraction (not recorded which). This TCR came from a male donor with ankylosing spondylitis.

The CDR3 coding sequence is TGTGCCAGCAGTTATCGAAAACATACGCAGTATTTT. Translation gives CASSYRKHTQYF. The chain combines TRBV6-6 with TRBJ2-3; D is unclear. This CDR3 has 12 residues. Trimming removed 3 bases at V and 7 bases at J, with 8 bases between. The V gene's germline CDR1 is MNHNY and CDR2 SVGAGI (reference sequence).